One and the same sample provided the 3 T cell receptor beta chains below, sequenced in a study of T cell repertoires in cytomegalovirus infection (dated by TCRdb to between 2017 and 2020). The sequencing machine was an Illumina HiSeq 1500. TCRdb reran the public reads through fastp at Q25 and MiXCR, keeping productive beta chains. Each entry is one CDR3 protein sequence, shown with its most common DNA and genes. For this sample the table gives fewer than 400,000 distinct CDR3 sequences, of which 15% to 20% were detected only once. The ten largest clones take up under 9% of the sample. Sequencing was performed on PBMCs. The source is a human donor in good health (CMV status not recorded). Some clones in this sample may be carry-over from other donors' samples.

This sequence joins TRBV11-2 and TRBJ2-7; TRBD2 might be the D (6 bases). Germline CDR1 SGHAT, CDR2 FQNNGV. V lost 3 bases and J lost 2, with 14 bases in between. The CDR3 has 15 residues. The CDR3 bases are TGTGCCAGCAGCTTTTCCGGGACTTTCCCCTACGAGCAGTACTTC. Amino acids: CASSFSGTFPYEQYF.

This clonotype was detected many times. In DNA, the CDR3 is TGTGCCAGCAGCTTAGTGGGAGGGGGCGCGACCTACGAGCAGTACTTC. This translates into CASSLVGGGATYEQYF. The chain combines TRBV7-2 with TRBJ2-7; D might be TRBD1 or TRBD2, each matching 7 bases. This CDR3 spans 16 amino acids. CDR1 SGHTA and CDR2 FQGNSA come from the germline V gene. V gave up 1 base and J gave up 2 bases, with 15 bases separating them.

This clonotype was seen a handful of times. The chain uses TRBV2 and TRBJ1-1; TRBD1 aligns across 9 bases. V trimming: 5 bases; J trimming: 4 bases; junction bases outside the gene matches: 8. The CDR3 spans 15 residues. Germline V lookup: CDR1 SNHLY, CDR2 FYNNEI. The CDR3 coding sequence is TGTGCCAGCAGTAAGAACAGGGGGCTGAGCACTGAAGCTTTCTTT. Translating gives CASSKNRGLSTEAFF.